This T cell receptor (beta chain) was documented in a study of cytomegalovirus exposure and HLA in healthy donors. Study background: A prior analysis found 117 million unique TCR beta sequences from roughly 180 million T cells. Findings and caveats of the study: In vitro work confirmed that a few CMV-associated chains recognize CMV antigens. Beyond CMV serostatus, there was no information to go on about immune exposure.

The PCR had 60 Vbeta and 13 Jbeta primers. Clones were sequenced by immunoSEQ multiplex PCR, and TCRdb holds only the in-frame ones, with some missing. Seen here are tens of thousands of clones, 81% observed once, and the top ten hold around 1.8%. As to this clone: The antigen is undetermined.

Each of the donors was a healthy bone marrow donor. This clonotype was obtained from a woman aged 25 to 39 in good health and CMV-seronegative. The sequenced material came from PBMCs.

DNA of the CDR3: TGTGCCAGCAGCTTAGCGGGGCGGGAGACCCAGTACTTC. It specifies CASSLAGRETQYF. V and J are TRBV7-3 and TRBJ2-5; D might be TRBD2 (6 bases). V shed 2 bases and J shed 5 bases, with 9 bases lying between them. Germline loops: CDR1 SGHTA, CDR2 FQGTGA. CDR3 length: 13 amino acids.